The rows below give T cell receptor beta chains drawn from one sample of a study of blood T cell repertoires in COVID-19. Data came from immunoSEQ multiplex PCR; TCRdb stores just in-frame clones and leaves some out. The sample carries 200,000 to 250,000 clones, roughly nine tenths recorded once. Sequencing was carried out using peripheral blood. The receptors come from a man between 60 and 75 years old with acute or convalescent COVID-19. The CDR3 runs from the conserved cysteine through the conserved F or W. A D gene is named only where the DNA matches it firmly. The size field is filled for only some rows; it gives once, few, many or a size class.

cdr3_nt: TGTGCCAGCAGCCCCCAGGGTAGTAGGTCTAATGAAAAACTGTTTTTT
cdr3_aa: CASSPQGSRSNEKLFF
d_call: .
v_call: TRBV3-1/TRBV3-2
j_call: TRBJ1-4
cdr3_length: 16
clone_size: once

cdr3_nt: TGTGCCAGCAGCCGGACAGGGGCGGACACCGGGGAGCTGTTTTTT
cdr3_aa: CASSRTGADTGELFF
d_call: TRBD1
v_call: TRBV6-5
j_call: TRBJ2-2
cdr3_length: 15
clone_size: .

cdr3_nt: TGCGCCAGCAGCTTGCAAAGCGGGAGAGGAGATACGCAGTATTTT
cdr3_aa: CASSLQSGRGDTQYF
d_call: TRBD2
v_call: TRBV5-1
j_call: TRBJ2-3
cdr3_length: 15
clone_size: .

cdr3_nt: TGTGCCAGCAGCCAGCGGGACCGGAACACTGAAGCTTTCTTT
cdr3_aa: CASSQRDRNTEAFF
d_call: .
v_call: TRBV3-1/TRBV3-2
j_call: TRBJ1-1
cdr3_length: 14
clone_size: .

cdr3_nt: TGTGCCACCGGGGACAGGGGATATCAGCCCCAGCATTTT
cdr3_aa: CATGDRGYQPQHF
d_call: TRBD1
v_call: TRBV19
j_call: TRBJ1-5
cdr3_length: 13
clone_size: .

cdr3_nt: TGTGCCAGCAGCTTAGCGCCCAGGCTCTATGGCTACACCTTC
cdr3_aa: CASSLAPRLYGYTF
d_call: .
v_call: TRBV7-2
j_call: TRBJ1-2
cdr3_length: 14
clone_size: once

cdr3_nt: TGTGCCAGCAGGGGGCACAGGGGGAAGAGCAATCAGCCCCAGCATTTT
cdr3_aa: CASRGHRGKSNQPQHF
d_call: TRBD1
v_call: TRBV2
j_call: TRBJ1-5
cdr3_length: 16
clone_size: few

cdr3_nt: TGTGCCACCAGCAGAGAGTGGACAGGGTTTCAGCCCCAGCATTTT
cdr3_aa: CATSREWTGFQPQHF
d_call: TRBD1
v_call: TRBV15
j_call: TRBJ1-5
cdr3_length: 15
clone_size: .

cdr3_nt: TGCAGTGCTAAGAGGTTGGTTGAGCAGTTCTTC
cdr3_aa: CSAKRLVEQFF
d_call: .
v_call: TRBV20-1
j_call: TRBJ2-1
cdr3_length: 11
clone_size: .

cdr3_nt: TGTGCCTGGAGTCTGGAGCGGGACCACGAGCAGTACTTC
cdr3_aa: CAWSLERDHEQYF
d_call: TRBD2
v_call: TRBV30
j_call: TRBJ2-7
cdr3_length: 13
clone_size: .

cdr3_nt: TGCGCCAGCAGTCGTGTAGGGAGGGGGAGTGAGCAGTTCTTC
cdr3_aa: CASSRVGRGSEQFF
d_call: .
v_call: TRBV4-3
j_call: TRBJ2-1
cdr3_length: 14
clone_size: once

cdr3_nt: TGCAGTGCTAGTCCCGGGACAGTAAATCAGCCCCAGCATTTT
cdr3_aa: CSASPGTVNQPQHF
d_call: TRBD1
v_call: TRBV20-1
j_call: TRBJ1-5
cdr3_length: 14
clone_size: .

cdr3_nt: TGTGCCAGCAGCTACGTACAGGGGATGCGGGCGGGTGGAAACACCATATATTTT
cdr3_aa: CASSYVQGMRAGGNTIYF
d_call: TRBD1
v_call: TRBV5-5
j_call: TRBJ1-3
cdr3_length: 18
clone_size: .

cdr3_nt: TGTGCCAGCAGCCCCGGACTAGCGGCAAGAGGGGTCAATGAGCAGTTCTTC
cdr3_aa: CASSPGLAARGVNEQFF
d_call: TRBD2
v_call: TRBV9
j_call: TRBJ2-1
cdr3_length: 17
clone_size: .

cdr3_nt: TGTGCCAGCAGCTTTAACGTTGACATCCTGGCTGGATATTCACCCCTCCACTTT
cdr3_aa: CASSFNVDILAGYSPLHF
d_call: .
v_call: TRBV7-8
j_call: TRBJ1-6
cdr3_length: 18
clone_size: .

cdr3_nt: TGTGCCACCAGTGATTTTCCTACGGCCAAAAACATTCAGTACTTC
cdr3_aa: CATSDFPTAKNIQYF
d_call: .
v_call: TRBV24-1
j_call: TRBJ2-4
cdr3_length: 15
clone_size: .

cdr3_nt: TGTGCCAGCAGTCAATCGACAGGGAACACTGAAGCTTTCTTT
cdr3_aa: CASSQSTGNTEAFF
d_call: .
v_call: TRBV6-5
j_call: TRBJ1-1
cdr3_length: 14
clone_size: .

cdr3_nt: TGTGCCAGTACCCTATGGCAGGCGGGTCAGCCCCAGCATTTT
cdr3_aa: CASTLWQAGQPQHF
d_call: .
v_call: TRBV19
j_call: TRBJ1-5
cdr3_length: 14
clone_size: .

cdr3_nt: TGTGCCAGCAGTTCCCAGGGTACTGGGGCCAACGTCCTGACTTTC
cdr3_aa: CASSSQGTGANVLTF
d_call: .
v_call: TRBV28
j_call: TRBJ2-6
cdr3_length: 15
clone_size: .

cdr3_nt: TGCGCCAGCAGCCTGAGATGGGACACAAATGAAAAACTGTTTTTT
cdr3_aa: CASSLRWDTNEKLFF
d_call: .
v_call: TRBV5-1
j_call: TRBJ1-4
cdr3_length: 15
clone_size: .

cdr3_nt: TGTGCCAGCAGCCTCCGACAGGGCTACTACGAGCAGTACTTC
cdr3_aa: CASSLRQGYYEQYF
d_call: TRBD1
v_call: TRBV4-2
j_call: TRBJ2-7
cdr3_length: 14
clone_size: .

cdr3_nt: TGTGCCAGCAGCCTCCGGACAGGCCAGCCCCAGCATTTT
cdr3_aa: CASSLRTGQPQHF
d_call: TRBD1
v_call: TRBV5-8
j_call: TRBJ1-5
cdr3_length: 13
clone_size: .

cdr3_nt: TGTGCCAGTAGTATCGAGGGGACAGGGTCGCTCGAGCAGTACTTC
cdr3_aa: CASSIEGTGSLEQYF
d_call: TRBD1
v_call: TRBV19
j_call: TRBJ2-7
cdr3_length: 15
clone_size: .

cdr3_nt: TGCAGCGTTGGACAGAACGGCGAGCAGTACTTC
cdr3_aa: CSVGQNGEQYF
d_call: .
v_call: TRBV29-1
j_call: TRBJ2-7
cdr3_length: 11
clone_size: .

cdr3_nt: TGTGCCAGCAGGCACCAAGGACAGGGGTACGAGCAGTACTTC
cdr3_aa: CASRHQGQGYEQYF
d_call: TRBD1
v_call: TRBV2
j_call: TRBJ2-7
cdr3_length: 14
clone_size: .

cdr3_nt: TGTGCCAGCAGTCTAGCGGGAGATAGGTACGAGCAGTACTTC
cdr3_aa: CASSLAGDRYEQYF
d_call: TRBD2
v_call: TRBV6-2/TRBV6-3
j_call: TRBJ2-7
cdr3_length: 14
clone_size: .

cdr3_nt: TGCAGCGTTGAGGTCGGGAGGTCTTCCGGGGAGCTGTTTTTT
cdr3_aa: CSVEVGRSSGELFF
d_call: TRBD2
v_call: TRBV29-1
j_call: TRBJ2-2
cdr3_length: 14
clone_size: .

cdr3_nt: TGCAGTGCTAGTAGCATTAGCGGGATAGGGGCCTCCTACGAGCAGTACTTC
cdr3_aa: CSASSISGIGASYEQYF
d_call: TRBD2
v_call: TRBV20-1
j_call: TRBJ2-7
cdr3_length: 17
clone_size: few

cdr3_nt: TGTGCCAGCAGTTACTCGTTTTCCGTAACTACTCAGGAGCAGTACTTC
cdr3_aa: CASSYSFSVTTQEQYF
d_call: .
v_call: TRBV6-6
j_call: TRBJ2-7
cdr3_length: 16
clone_size: .

cdr3_nt: TGTGCCAGCAGCCTGACTAGCGGGTCGTGGGAGCAGTACTTC
cdr3_aa: CASSLTSGSWEQYF
d_call: TRBD2
v_call: TRBV7-2
j_call: TRBJ2-7
cdr3_length: 14
clone_size: few

cdr3_nt: TGCGCCAGCAGCAATCCTACCCGGGAGGGGTCAAACATTCAGTACTTC
cdr3_aa: CASSNPTREGSNIQYF
d_call: TRBD2
v_call: TRBV10-2
j_call: TRBJ2-4
cdr3_length: 16
clone_size: few

cdr3_nt: TGTGCCAGCAGTTTTGGGCCTAACTATGGCTACACCTTC
cdr3_aa: CASSFGPNYGYTF
d_call: .
v_call: TRBV27
j_call: TRBJ1-2
cdr3_length: 13
clone_size: .

cdr3_nt: TGCGCCAGCAGCCCTCCAGGTCCGAAAAACCCCTACGAGCAGTACTTC
cdr3_aa: CASSPPGPKNPYEQYF
d_call: .
v_call: TRBV4-1
j_call: TRBJ2-7
cdr3_length: 16
clone_size: .

cdr3_nt: TGTGCCTGGAGTGTCAGGGGCATGGCAGATACGCAGTATTTT
cdr3_aa: CAWSVRGMADTQYF
d_call: .
v_call: TRBV30
j_call: TRBJ2-3
cdr3_length: 14
clone_size: .

cdr3_nt: TGCAGCGCTGGCTCGGGGGATACGACGCAGTACTTC
cdr3_aa: CSAGSGDTTQYF
d_call: .
v_call: TRBV29-1
j_call: TRBJ2-7
cdr3_length: 12
clone_size: .

cdr3_nt: TGTGCCAGCTCAGCAGGATTTGGCAATCAGCCCCAGCATTTT
cdr3_aa: CASSAGFGNQPQHF
d_call: .
v_call: TRBV18
j_call: TRBJ1-5
cdr3_length: 14
clone_size: .

cdr3_nt: TGTGCTAGTGGATTGGGCGGGGGCAGATCCTACGAGCAGTACTTC
cdr3_aa: CASGLGGGRSYEQYF
d_call: .
v_call: TRBV12-5
j_call: TRBJ2-7
cdr3_length: 15
clone_size: few

cdr3_nt: TGTGCCAGCAGCTTTGGCTGGACTAGCGGGGAAGGAAATGAGCAGTTCTTC
cdr3_aa: CASSFGWTSGEGNEQFF
d_call: TRBD2
v_call: TRBV7-2
j_call: TRBJ2-1
cdr3_length: 17
clone_size: once

cdr3_nt: TGTGCCTGGAGACGCCGGGGAGGAGACACTGAAGCTTTCTTT
cdr3_aa: CAWRRRGGDTEAFF
d_call: .
v_call: TRBV30
j_call: TRBJ1-1
cdr3_length: 14
clone_size: .

cdr3_nt: TGTGCCAGCAGTCCAGAGCGCGGGGTTAGGGGCAATCAGCCCCAGCATTTT
cdr3_aa: CASSPERGVRGNQPQHF
d_call: .
v_call: TRBV6-6
j_call: TRBJ1-5
cdr3_length: 17
clone_size: .

cdr3_nt: TGTGCTAGCAGCTTAGATCTCGGAAACACCATATATTTT
cdr3_aa: CASSLDLGNTIYF
d_call: .
v_call: TRBV7-7
j_call: TRBJ1-3
cdr3_length: 13
clone_size: .

cdr3_nt: TGTGCCAGCAGCCCCGAGGGGGCCCACTCCTACAATGAGCAGTTCTTC
cdr3_aa: CASSPEGAHSYNEQFF
d_call: TRBD1
v_call: TRBV11-3
j_call: TRBJ2-1
cdr3_length: 16
clone_size: .

cdr3_nt: TGTGCCAGCAGAGTCGCCGGGAGTGGAAACACCATATATTTT
cdr3_aa: CASRVAGSGNTIYF
d_call: .
v_call: TRBV6-5
j_call: TRBJ1-3
cdr3_length: 14
clone_size: .

cdr3_nt: TGTGCCAGCACCTTGGGTCAAACAGGCACCATATATTTT
cdr3_aa: CASTLGQTGTIYF
d_call: .
v_call: TRBV28
j_call: TRBJ1-3
cdr3_length: 13
clone_size: .

cdr3_nt: TGTGCCAGCAGCCAAGATCGGCAGGGTTACGGCTACACCTTC
cdr3_aa: CASSQDRQGYGYTF
d_call: .
v_call: TRBV14
j_call: TRBJ1-2
cdr3_length: 14
clone_size: .

cdr3_nt: TGTGCCAGCAGCCCTATGAAAAACATTCAGTACTTC
cdr3_aa: CASSPMKNIQYF
d_call: .
v_call: TRBV7-9
j_call: TRBJ2-4
cdr3_length: 12
clone_size: .

cdr3_nt: TGTGCCAGCAGTTTATGGGGTAGCGGGAGGGGCACAGATACGCAGTATTTT
cdr3_aa: CASSLWGSGRGTDTQYF
d_call: TRBD2
v_call: TRBV28
j_call: TRBJ2-3
cdr3_length: 17
clone_size: .

cdr3_nt: TGTGCCAGCAGCTTTTTTCAGGGGATAGGCTACGAGCAGTACTTC
cdr3_aa: CASSFFQGIGYEQYF
d_call: .
v_call: TRBV5-5
j_call: TRBJ2-7
cdr3_length: 15
clone_size: .

cdr3_nt: TGTGCCAGCAGTGAAGCGCCTGGAATCACAAGGGGAGCTTTCTTT
cdr3_aa: CASSEAPGITRGAFF
d_call: .
v_call: TRBV6-1
j_call: TRBJ1-1
cdr3_length: 15
clone_size: .

cdr3_nt: TGCAGCGTAGCCATGACAGGGGAGGTTGAAAAACTGTTTTTT
cdr3_aa: CSVAMTGEVEKLFF
d_call: TRBD1
v_call: TRBV29-1
j_call: TRBJ1-4
cdr3_length: 14
clone_size: .

cdr3_nt: TGTGCCAGCAGTCTCGGGACAGGGGACCAGCCCCAGCATTTT
cdr3_aa: CASSLGTGDQPQHF
d_call: TRBD1
v_call: TRBV5-8
j_call: TRBJ1-5
cdr3_length: 14
clone_size: .

cdr3_nt: TGTGCCAGCAGCTCGGGACTAGCGGGAGGCGAGTCCGAGCAGTACTTC
cdr3_aa: CASSSGLAGGESEQYF
d_call: TRBD2
v_call: TRBV7-2
j_call: TRBJ2-7
cdr3_length: 16
clone_size: .

cdr3_nt: TGTGCCAGCAGCGTAGTAGCGGGAGGGCGAAATGAGCAGTTCTTC
cdr3_aa: CASSVVAGGRNEQFF
d_call: TRBD2
v_call: TRBV9
j_call: TRBJ2-1
cdr3_length: 15
clone_size: .